This TCR beta chain was sequenced for a study of blood T cell repertoires in COVID-19. About the study: Collection of acute and convalescent COVID-19 samples took place in the United States, Italy and Spain. T cells, B-cell-depleted T cells, or PBMCs provided the cDNA or gDNA that served as material.

This clone was counted a single time. The germline V and J ends were trimmed by 7 bases and 3 bases, with 15 bases remaining between them. CDR1 MNHEY and CDR2 SVGAGI come from the germline V gene. The CDR3 extends over 14 amino acids. Per the study methods: Nucleated cell counts were estimated from reference gene primer amplification. Method: immunoSEQ multiplex PCR; TCRdb's copy keeps in-frame clones and lacks some. V and J calls and clone size are given by that table; D and trimming were obtained from the DNA. The profile shows roughly 260,000 clones, roughly 90% of them singletons. The sequencing input was peripheral blood. This receptor was taken from a woman aged 45-60 years who had recovered from COVID-19. V and J are TRBV6-5 and TRBJ2-5; weak D call: TRBD1 (5 bases). CDR3 region: CASNQGVEEETQYF. The CDR3 DNA sequence: TGTGCCAGCAATCAGGGTGTAGAAGAAGAGACCCAGTACTTC.